The sample holds a few counts of the clone carrying this TCR beta chain. Its antigen is not known. The J segment lost 0 bases and the V segment lost 11 bases, leaving 11 bases of the junction unmatched. The CDR3 runs to 15 residues. The germline CDR1 and CDR2 sequences are SNHLY and FYNNEI. The data originate from a study of graft-versus-host responses after intestinal transplantation. Study as a whole: All recipients were transplanted with multivisceral, liver-intestinal, or isolated intestinal grafts. Recipients across the board were started on anti-thymocyte globulin induction, then kept on tacrolimus and steroids for roughly 3 years. Study-wide points: The recipient marrow held GvH clones, and some of them showed up first in ileum or blood. Elevated graft-versus-host to host-versus-graft clonal ratios in allografts were recorded for patients with graft-donor T cell macrochimerism.

Clones were read by immunoSEQ multiplex PCR, and TCRdb kept only the in-frame ones, dropping some. The sample lists 49,000 or so clones, 85% to 95% occurring once. This TCR came from a human patient who received an intestinal transplant, so some T cells may come from the graft donor. V is TRBV2 and J is TRBJ2-3; 7 bases agree with TRBD2. Material: PBMCs, obtained about 800 days after a first intestinal transplant, on the day of a second. The chain's CDR3 is CAGLPGLHSTDTQYF. The CDR3, as DNA: TGTGCCGGTCTCCCGGGACTACACAGCACAGATACGCAGTATTTT.